Detailed here is one TCR beta chain. Generated by immunoSEQ multiplex PCR, the TCRdb table keeps only in-frame clones and is missing some. The sample includes some 120,000 clones, more than 85% of them seen just once. This sample was taken from a study of blood T cell repertoires in COVID-19. The wider study: Samples representing acute and convalescent COVID-19 were sourced from the United States, Italy and Spain. Sources were T cells, B-cell-depleted T cells, or PBMCs; the material itself was cDNA or gDNA.

Trimming took off 6 bases at V and 5 bases at J, with 13 bases between the two ends. The germline gives CDR1 MNHEY, CDR2 SVGEGT. CDR3 length: 14 amino acids. Specimen: peripheral blood. The TCR originated in a man in his fifties with COVID-19, enrolled during active disease. This chain links TRBV6-2 or TRBV6-3 with TRBJ1-4; D is perhaps TRBD1 (6 bases). CDR3 amino acids: CASSRGQGNEKLFF. CDR3 DNA: TGTGCCAGCAGCCGTGGTCAGGGGAATGAAAAACTGTTTTTT.